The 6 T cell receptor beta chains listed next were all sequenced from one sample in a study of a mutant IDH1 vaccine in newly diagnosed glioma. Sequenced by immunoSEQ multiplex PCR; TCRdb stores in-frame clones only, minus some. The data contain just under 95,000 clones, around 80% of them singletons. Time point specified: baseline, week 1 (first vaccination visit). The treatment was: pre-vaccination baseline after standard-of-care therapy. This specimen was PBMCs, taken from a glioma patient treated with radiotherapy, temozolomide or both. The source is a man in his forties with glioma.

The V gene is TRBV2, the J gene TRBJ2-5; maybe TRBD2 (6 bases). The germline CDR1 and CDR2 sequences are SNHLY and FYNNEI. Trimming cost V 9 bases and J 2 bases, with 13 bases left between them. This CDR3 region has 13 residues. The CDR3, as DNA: TGTGCCAGTCTTAGCGGTCGACAAGAGACCCAGTACTTC. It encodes CASLSGRQETQYF.

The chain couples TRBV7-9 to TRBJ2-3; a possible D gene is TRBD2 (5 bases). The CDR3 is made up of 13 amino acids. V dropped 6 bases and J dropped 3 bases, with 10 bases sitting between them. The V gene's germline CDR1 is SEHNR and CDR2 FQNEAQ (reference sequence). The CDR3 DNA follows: TGTGCCAGCAGTTCACTAGGAACAGATACGCAGTATTTT. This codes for CASSSLGTDTQYF.

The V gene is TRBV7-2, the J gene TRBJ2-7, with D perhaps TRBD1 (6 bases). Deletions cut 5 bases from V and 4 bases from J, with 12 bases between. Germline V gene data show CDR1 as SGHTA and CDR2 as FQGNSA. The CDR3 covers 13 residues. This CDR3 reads CASSTRDRYEQYF. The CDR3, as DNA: TGTGCCAGCAGCACAAGAGACAGGTACGAGCAGTACTTC.

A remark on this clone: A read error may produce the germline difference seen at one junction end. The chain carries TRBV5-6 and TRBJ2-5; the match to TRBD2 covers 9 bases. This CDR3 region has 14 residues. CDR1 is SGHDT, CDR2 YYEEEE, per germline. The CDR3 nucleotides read TGTGCCAGCAGCTCCCTCGGGGCGGGAGGGCCCTCCGACTTC. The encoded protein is CASSSLGAGGPSDF. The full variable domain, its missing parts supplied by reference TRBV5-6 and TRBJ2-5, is DAGVTQSPTHLIKTRGQQVTLRCSPKSGHDTVSWYQQALGQGPQFIFQYYEEEERQRGNFPDRFSGHQFPNYSSELNVNALLLGDSALYLCASSSLGAGGPSDFGPGTRLLVL.

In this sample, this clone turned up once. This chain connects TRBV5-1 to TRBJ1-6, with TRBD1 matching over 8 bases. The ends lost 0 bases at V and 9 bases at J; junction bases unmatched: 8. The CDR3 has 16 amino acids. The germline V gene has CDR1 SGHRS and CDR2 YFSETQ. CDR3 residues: CASSLDGQGSRSPLHF. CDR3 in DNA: TGCGCCAGCAGCTTGGATGGACAGGGAAGTCGTTCACCCCTCCACTTT.

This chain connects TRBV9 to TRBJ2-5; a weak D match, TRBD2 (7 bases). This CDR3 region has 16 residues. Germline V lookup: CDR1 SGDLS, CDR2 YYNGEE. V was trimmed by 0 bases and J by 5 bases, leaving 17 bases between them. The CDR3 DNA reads TGTGCCAGCAGCGTAGGGATCACAGGGCGGGAGGAGACCCAGTACTTC. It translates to CASSVGITGREETQYF. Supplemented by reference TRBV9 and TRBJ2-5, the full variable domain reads DSGVTQTPKHLITATGQRVTLRCSPRSGDLSVYWYQQSLDQGLQFLIQYYNGEERAKGNILERFSAQQFPDLHSELNLSSLELGDSALYFCASSVGITGREETQYFGPGTRLLVL.